One TCR beta chain is described in this entry. Its antigen remains undetermined. Base qualities are not at hand, and no much larger clone is one base apart. The sample is drawn from a study of early T cells in non-severe SARS-CoV-2 infection (TCRdb year 2021). At the level of the whole study: Because TCR sequencing was done on bulk RNA from unsorted whole blood, the alpha and beta chains could not be paired. Paper-wide results and their limitations: VDJdb matching was skewed toward anti-spike CD8 responses and likely underestimated virus-specific expansions, missing private and CD4 specificities.

This was a case-control study nested in a cohort of healthcare workers in London, UK, who had nasopharyngeal swab PCR tests and blood samples taken every week. Healthcare workers were recruited between 23 and 31 March 2020, during the week of the UK lockdown, and were followed weekly for up to about 16 weeks. The germline V gene specifies MNHEY as CDR1 and SVGAGI as CDR2. V is trimmed back by 6 bases and J by 6 bases, and the junction contains 8 bases that no gene match accounts for. Including cysteine and phenylalanine, the CDR3 has 15 amino acids. The retained sequence is limited to the CDR3, 45 bases, with the frame set at the first base. The library came from 5' RACE. Data came from a NextSeq 500. Unique molecular identifiers were attached to individual cDNA molecules in the TCR library protocol so that sequencing error and PCR bias could be corrected. Both TCR alpha and beta chains were sequenced, and tight co-correlation was observed between alpha and beta sequence abundances in each sample. Per the source publication's procedure: Decombinator V4 was used to annotate the V gene, J gene and CDR3 of the TCR sequences. Expanded TCRs were defined as changing significantly between any two time points under a Poisson model with p below 0.0001. TCR abundances were normalised to the total number of TCRs sequenced per sample and expressed as counts per million. MAIT TCRs were defined by TRAV1-2 paired with TRAJ12, TRAJ20 or TRAJ33, and iNKT TCRs by TRAV10 paired with TRAJ18. A search of VDJdb, accessed on 1 November 2021, was run for TCRs annotated to CMV, EBV and SARS-CoV-2, with TCRs annotated for multiple antigens excluded. In-frame beta chains were kept once TCRdb had trimmed the public reads at Q25 with fastp and called clones with MiXCR. Entries that share a CDR3 protein sequence are merged under the most common genes and DNA. TCRdb's processing, not the authors' own work, is the source of the V and J calls. This sample holds around 77,000 distinct CDR3 sequences; roughly a tenth were observed only once. 6% to 8% of the sample is taken by the ten largest.

The sample consisted of whole blood, taken at baseline. The chain employs TRBV6-5 and TRBJ1-5, and TRBD1 aligns with 10 junction nucleotides. This receptor was obtained from an adult who was a healthcare worker with PCR-confirmed SARS-CoV-2 infection or an uninfected control (not recorded which). The nucleotide sequence is given as TGTGCCAGCAGCCTGACAGGGGGCGCCGGTCAGCCCCAGCATTTT. The encoded protein is CASSLTGGAGQPQHF.